This T cell receptor (beta chain) was recorded in a study of graft-versus-host responses after intestinal transplantation. Concerning this clone: What it recognizes is unknown.

The data were produced by immunoSEQ multiplex PCR, yet TCRdb's version contains in-frame clones alone and is incomplete. The data show roughly 110,000 clones, with more than 85% seen just once and approximately 1.2% held by the top ten. CDR3 length equals 14 residues. V was cut by 3 bases and J by 2 bases, with 10 bases left in between. This TCR was recovered from a human donor who was the organ donor for an intestinal transplant. The sequenced sample was unstimulated CD8+ T cells sorted from spleen or lymph node cells, obtained before transplant. The rearrangement links TRBV23-1 to TRBJ1-2; possible D gene TRBD1, 6 bases. TRBV23-1 is annotated as an ORF whose role is uncertain. CDR3 DNA: TGCGCCAGCAGTCAGGGACATCTAAACTATGGCTACACCTTC. It yields the protein CASSQGHLNYGYTF.